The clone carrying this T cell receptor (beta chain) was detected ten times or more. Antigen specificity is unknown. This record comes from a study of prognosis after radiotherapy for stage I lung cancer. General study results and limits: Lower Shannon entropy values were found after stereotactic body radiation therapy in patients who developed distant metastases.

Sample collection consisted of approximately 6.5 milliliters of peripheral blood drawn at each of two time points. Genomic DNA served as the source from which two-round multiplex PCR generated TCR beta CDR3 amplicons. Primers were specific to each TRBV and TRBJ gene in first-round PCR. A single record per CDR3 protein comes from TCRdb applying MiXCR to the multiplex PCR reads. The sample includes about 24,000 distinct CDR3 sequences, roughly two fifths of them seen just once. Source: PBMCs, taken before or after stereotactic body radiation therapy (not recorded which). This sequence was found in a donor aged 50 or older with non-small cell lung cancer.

The CDR3 region has the DNA TGTGCCAGCAGCGTAGTCGGAGATGAGCAGTTCTTC. It encodes CASSVVGDEQFF. V and J are TRBV9 and TRBJ2-1; D remains unclear. Germline CDR1 SGDLS, CDR2 YYNGEE. The CDR3 sequence is 12 residues long. V dropped 0 bases and J dropped 8 bases, with 6 bases sitting between them. Based on the CDR3 plus reference TRBV9 and TRBJ2-1, the full variable domain is DSGVTQTPKHLITATGQRVTLRCSPRSGDLSVYWYQQSLDQGLQFLIQYYNGEERAKGNILERFSAQQFPDLHSELNLSSLELGDSALYFCASSVVGDEQFFGPGTRLTVL.